Listed below are T cell receptor beta chains from one sample, sequenced in a study of cytomegalovirus exposure and HLA in healthy donors. Sequencing was performed with immunoSEQ multiplex PCR; in TCRdb, only in-frame clones are kept and a portion is missing. The sample holds over 200,000 clones, over 80% seen once. The sample comprised PBMCs. These receptors were taken from a woman in her 30s in good health and CMV-seropositive. Each CDR3 is given with its conserved first and last residue. The order of the fields is clone size, V gene, D gene, J gene, CDR3 protein, CDR3 DNA. The D gene is left open where the match is weak. Size is stated for part of the rows, as once, few or many counts, or as a class when the clone is expanded.

>NA|TRBV4-3|TRBD2|TRBJ2-1
CASSQGTSGRAFDEQFF
TGCGCCAGCAGCCAAGGGACTAGCGGGAGGGCCTTCGATGAGCAGTTCTTC
>NA|TRBV27|NA|TRBJ1-2
CASTSDGLNGYTF
TGTGCCAGCACCTCAGACGGATTGAATGGCTACACCTTC
>NA|TRBV2|NA|TRBJ2-5
CASSVGASLGETQYF
TGTGCCAGCAGTGTAGGAGCTAGCCTCGGAGAGACCCAGTACTTC
>NA|TRBV4-3|NA|TRBJ2-2
CASSQEWSLESGELFF
TGCGCCAGCAGCCAAGAGTGGTCCTTGGAATCCGGGGAGCTGTTTTTT
>NA|TRBV6-5|TRBD1|TRBJ1-1
CASSSGGGGTEAFF
TGTGCCAGCAGTTCAGGGGGCGGTGGCACTGAAGCTTTCTTT
>NA|TRBV29-1|TRBD1|TRBJ1-2
CSVSQGDYGYTF
TGCAGCGTCAGCCAGGGGGACTATGGCTACACCTTC
>many|TRBV5-1|NA|TRBJ1-2
CASSLPGVYGYTF
TGCGCCAGCAGCCTCCCAGGGGTCTATGGCTACACCTTC
>once|TRBV6-5|NA|TRBJ2-1
CASSYSRGLGGEQFF
TGTGCCAGCAGTTACTCTCGAGGATTGGGCGGTGAGCAGTTCTTC
>NA|TRBV6-5|TRBD2|TRBJ2-1
CASSTGTTSGDEQFF
TGTGCCAGCAGTACCGGGACCACTAGCGGCGATGAGCAGTTCTTC
>NA|TRBV2|NA|TRBJ1-5
CASSEATGDQPQHF
TGTGCCAGCAGTGAAGCAACGGGGGATCAGCCCCAGCATTTT
>NA|TRBV4-1|NA|TRBJ1-3
CASSQGQPRSGNTIYF
TGCGCCAGCAGCCAAGGACAGCCACGCTCTGGAAACACCATATATTTT
>NA|TRBV6-5|TRBD1|TRBJ1-3
CASSLQGGTGNTIYF
TGTGCCAGCAGCCTACAGGGGGGAACTGGAAACACCATATATTTT
>NA|TRBV9|NA|TRBJ2-2
CASSVPKASANTGELFF
TGTGCCAGCAGCGTCCCTAAAGCGTCCGCGAACACCGGGGAGCTGTTTTTT
>NA|TRBV9|NA|TRBJ2-2
CASSVEGRVVAGELFF
TGTGCCAGCAGCGTAGAGGGCAGGGTAGTCGCCGGGGAGCTGTTTTTT
>few|TRBV7-2|NA|TRBJ1-2
CASSPGYRFGGYGYTF
TGTGCCAGCAGCCCCGGTTACAGGTTCGGGGGATATGGCTACACCTTC
>NA|TRBV5-1|NA|TRBJ1-1
CASSSLTGGTEAFF
TGCGCCAGCAGCTCACTGACGGGGGGGACTGAAGCTTTCTTT
>NA|TRBV9|TRBD1|TRBJ1-2
CASSDGTGEIDYGYTF
TGTGCCAGCAGCGACGGGACAGGGGAGATTGACTATGGCTACACCTTC
>NA|TRBV4-1|TRBD1|TRBJ2-7
CASSQEGRGQGAYEQYF
TGCGCCAGCAGCCAAGAGGGGAGAGGACAGGGCGCCTACGAGCAGTACTTC
>few|TRBV6-5|NA|TRBJ1-1
CASSYSGVGTEAFF
TGTGCCAGCAGTTACTCCGGGGTTGGCACTGAAGCTTTCTTT
>NA|TRBV11-3|NA|TRBJ2-7
CASSFGLEQYF
TGTGCCAGCAGCTTCGGGTTAGAGCAGTACTTC
>NA|TRBV18|NA|TRBJ2-1
CASSPRGFSYNEQFF
TGTGCCAGCTCACCACGGGGGTTCTCCTACAATGAGCAGTTCTTC
>once|TRBV7-9|NA|TRBJ2-1
CASTPGESPYNEQFF
TGTGCCAGCACGCCGGGGGAGTCTCCCTACAATGAGCAGTTCTTC
>NA|TRBV10-3|TRBD2|TRBJ2-7
CAISPGLAALRSSYEQYF
TGTGCCATCAGCCCGGGACTAGCGGCTCTCAGGAGCTCCTACGAGCAGTACTTC
>NA|TRBV7-6|NA|TRBJ2-7
CASSLGSILEQYF
TGTGCCAGCAGCTTAGGGTCGATTCTCGAGCAGTACTTC
>NA|TRBV12-5|NA|TRBJ2-1
CASGESAVGGNEQFF
TGTGCTAGTGGGGAGTCGGCTGTGGGGGGTAATGAGCAGTTCTTC
>NA|TRBV30|NA|TRBJ2-7
CAWSLGLSGAFYEQYF
TGTGCCTGGAGTCTGGGACTTAGCGGAGCTTTCTACGAGCAGTACTTC
>once|TRBV29-1|NA|TRBJ1-1
CSLIDLNTEAFF
TGCAGCCTTATCGATTTAAACACTGAAGCTTTCTTT
>NA|TRBV19|TRBD2|TRBJ2-1
CASAERAGDYNEQFF
TGTGCCAGCGCCGAAAGAGCGGGAGATTACAATGAGCAGTTCTTC
>NA|TRBV11-2|TRBD2|TRBJ2-1
CASSPGASGSRYNEQFF
TGTGCCAGCAGCCCAGGAGCTAGCGGGAGTCGCTACAATGAGCAGTTCTTC
>NA|TRBV30|NA|TRBJ1-1
CAWTGATEAFF
TGTGCCTGGACAGGGGCGACTGAAGCTTTCTTT
>NA|TRBV6-6|NA|TRBJ1-2
CASSYSEGGKNYGYTF
TGTGCCAGCAGTTACTCTGAGGGGGGTAAAAACTATGGCTACACCTTC
>NA|TRBV15|NA|TRBJ2-7
CATSRGSLFLAAYEQYF
TGTGCCACCAGCAGAGGGTCTCTGTTCCTCGCCGCCTACGAGCAGTACTTC
>few|TRBV19|NA|TRBJ1-5
CASSMLYPGLYHQPQHF
TGTGCCAGTAGTATGTTGTATCCAGGGCTATACCATCAGCCCCAGCATTTT
>NA|TRBV2|NA|TRBJ2-7
CASTAGLYEQYF
TGTGCCAGCACGGCCGGCCTCTACGAGCAGTACTTC
>NA|TRBV28|NA|TRBJ1-2
CASNGRLYGYTF
TGTGCCAGCAACGGACGGCTCTATGGCTACACCTTC
>NA|TRBV9|NA|TRBJ1-1
CASSVGGTRTEAFF
TGTGCCAGCAGCGTCGGAGGAACGCGCACTGAAGCTTTCTTT
>NA|TRBV27|TRBD1|TRBJ2-1
CASSPGQGAYNEQFF
TGTGCCAGCAGTCCGGGACAGGGGGCCTACAATGAGCAGTTCTTC
>once|TRBV5-1|NA|TRBJ2-7
CASSLAGGSYEQYF
TGCGCCAGCAGCTTGGCGGGGGGCAGCTACGAGCAGTACTTC
>NA|TRBV2|NA|TRBJ2-3
CASRGLTGRTDTQYF
TGTGCCAGCAGAGGGTTGACAGGCCGCACAGATACGCAGTATTTT
>NA|TRBV30|NA|TRBJ2-7
CAWGPGRFYEQYF
TGTGCCTGGGGCCCGGGGAGATTCTACGAGCAGTACTTC
>NA|TRBV6-5|NA|TRBJ2-7
CASRGGPSYEQYF
TGTGCCAGCAGAGGCGGACCGTCCTACGAGCAGTACTTC
>NA|TRBV5-6|TRBD1|TRBJ1-2
CASSPDRSTIYGYTF
TGTGCCAGCAGCCCGGACAGGTCAACTATATACGGCTACACCTTC
>NA|TRBV2|TRBD2|TRBJ2-2
CASSGLAGLNTGELFF
TGTGCCAGCAGTGGACTAGCGGGTCTGAACACCGGGGAGCTGTTTTTT
>NA|TRBV5-1|NA|TRBJ2-2
CASSSRDVKPLTGELFF
TGCGCCAGCAGCTCCAGGGATGTGAAGCCGTTGACCGGGGAGCTGTTTTTT
>once|TRBV27|TRBD2|TRBJ2-5
CASSLLAGERETQYF
TGTGCCAGCAGTTTATTAGCGGGAGAGAGGGAGACCCAGTACTTC
>NA|TRBV6-5|NA|TRBJ2-7
CASSYGGFEQYF
TGTGCCAGCAGTTACGGGGGCTTCGAGCAGTACTTC
>once|TRBV9|NA|TRBJ2-3
CASSVEGGMGTDTQYF
TGTGCCAGCAGCGTAGAGGGGGGAATGGGCACAGATACGCAGTATTTT
>NA|TRBV21-1|NA|TRBJ2-1
CASSKAGRNEQFF
TGTGCCAGCAGCAAAGCTGGGCGGAATGAGCAGTTCTTC
>NA|TRBV7-9|NA|TRBJ2-7
CASSLAPWGNEQYF
TGTGCCAGCAGCTTAGCCCCCTGGGGGAACGAGCAGTACTTC
>NA|TRBV4-1|NA|TRBJ2-3
CASSQQEKDTQYF
TGCGCCAGCAGCCAGCAAGAAAAAGATACGCAGTATTTT